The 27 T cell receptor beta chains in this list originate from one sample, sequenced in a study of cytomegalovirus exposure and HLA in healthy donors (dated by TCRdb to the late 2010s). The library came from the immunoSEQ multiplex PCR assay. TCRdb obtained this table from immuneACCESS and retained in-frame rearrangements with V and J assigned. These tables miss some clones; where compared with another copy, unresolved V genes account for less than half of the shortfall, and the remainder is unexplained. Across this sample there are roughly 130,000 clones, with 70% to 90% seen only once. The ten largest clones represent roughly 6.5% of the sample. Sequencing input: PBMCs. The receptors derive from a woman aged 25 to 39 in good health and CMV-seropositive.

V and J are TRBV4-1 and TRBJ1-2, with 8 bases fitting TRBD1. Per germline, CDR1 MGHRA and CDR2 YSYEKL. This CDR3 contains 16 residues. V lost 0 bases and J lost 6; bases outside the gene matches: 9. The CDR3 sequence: CASSQDAGGAWDGYTF. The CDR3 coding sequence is TGCGCCAGCAGCCAAGATGCAGGGGGCGCTTGGGATGGCTACACCTTC.

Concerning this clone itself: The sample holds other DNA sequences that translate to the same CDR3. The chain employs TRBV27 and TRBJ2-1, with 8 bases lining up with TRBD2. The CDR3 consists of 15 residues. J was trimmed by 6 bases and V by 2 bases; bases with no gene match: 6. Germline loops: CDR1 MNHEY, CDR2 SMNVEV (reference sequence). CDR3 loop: CASSLGLAGPNEQFF. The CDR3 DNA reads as TGTGCCAGCAGTTTAGGCCTAGCGGGTCCCAATGAGCAGTTCTTC.

The CDR3 DNA is TGTGCCAGCAGCTTGCTAGGGACTAGCGGGAGGAATGAGCAGTTCTTC. It yields the protein CASSLLGTSGRNEQFF. The rearrangement uses TRBV7-6 and TRBJ2-1; TRBD2 matches 15 bases. Trimming removed 3 bases from V and 7 bases from J; junction bases left unmatched: 4. The germline V gene encodes CDR1 SGHVS and CDR2 FNYEAQ. The CDR3 totals 16 residues.

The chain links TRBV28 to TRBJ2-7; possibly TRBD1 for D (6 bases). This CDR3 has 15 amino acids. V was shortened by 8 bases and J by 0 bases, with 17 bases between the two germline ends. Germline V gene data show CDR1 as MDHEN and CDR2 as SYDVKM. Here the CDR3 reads CASPPSGQSSYEQYF. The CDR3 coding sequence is TGTGCCAGCCCTCCCTCCGGACAGAGCTCCTACGAGCAGTACTTC.

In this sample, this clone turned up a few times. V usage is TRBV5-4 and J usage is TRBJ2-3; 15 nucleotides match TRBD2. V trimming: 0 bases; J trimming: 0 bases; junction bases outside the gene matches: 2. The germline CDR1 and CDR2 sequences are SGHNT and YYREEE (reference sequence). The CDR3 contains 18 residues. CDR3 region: CASSLGGLAGGSTDTQYF. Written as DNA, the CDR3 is TGTGCCAGCAGCTTGGGGGGACTAGCGGGAGGCAGCACAGATACGCAGTATTTT.

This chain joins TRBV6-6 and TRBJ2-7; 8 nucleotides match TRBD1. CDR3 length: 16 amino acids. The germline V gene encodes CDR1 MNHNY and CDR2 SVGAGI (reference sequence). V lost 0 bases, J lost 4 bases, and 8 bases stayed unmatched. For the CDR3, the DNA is TGTGCCAGCAGTTACTCCCCCCAGGGGGCCGGGTACGAGCAGTACTTC. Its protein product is CASSYSPQGAGYEQYF.

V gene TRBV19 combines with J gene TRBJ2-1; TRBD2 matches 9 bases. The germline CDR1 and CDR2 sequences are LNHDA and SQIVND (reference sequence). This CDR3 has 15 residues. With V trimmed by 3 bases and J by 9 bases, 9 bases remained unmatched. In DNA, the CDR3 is TGTGCCAGTAGTATGGCGTTAGCGGGGGCGGGTGAGCAGTTCTTC. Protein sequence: CASSMALAGAGEQFF.

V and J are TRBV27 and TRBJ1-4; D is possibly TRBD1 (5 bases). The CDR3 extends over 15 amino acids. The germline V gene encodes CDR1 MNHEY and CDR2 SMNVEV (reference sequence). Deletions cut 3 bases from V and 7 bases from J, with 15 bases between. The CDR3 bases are TGTGCCAGCAGTTTTTGGAGGGGCTCGTCTGAAAAACTGTTTTTT. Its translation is CASSFWRGSSEKLFF.

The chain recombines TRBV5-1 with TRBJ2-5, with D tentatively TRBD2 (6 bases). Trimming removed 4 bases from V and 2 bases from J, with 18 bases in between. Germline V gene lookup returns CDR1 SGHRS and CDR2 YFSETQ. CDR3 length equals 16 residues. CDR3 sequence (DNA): TGCGCCAGCAGCGACGCCGGTAGCGGACCACAAGAGACCCAGTACTTC. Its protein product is CASSDAGSGPQETQYF.

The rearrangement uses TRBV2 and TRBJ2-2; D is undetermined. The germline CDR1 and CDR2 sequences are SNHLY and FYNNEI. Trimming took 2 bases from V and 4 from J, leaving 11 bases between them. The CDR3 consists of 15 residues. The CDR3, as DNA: TGTGCCAGCAGTGAACAAAGACATTTCACCGGGGAGCTGTTTTTT. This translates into CASSEQRHFTGELFF.

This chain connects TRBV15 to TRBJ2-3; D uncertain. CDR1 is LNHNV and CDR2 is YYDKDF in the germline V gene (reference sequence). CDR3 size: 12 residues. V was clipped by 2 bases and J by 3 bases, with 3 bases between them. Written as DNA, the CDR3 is TGTGCCACCAGCAGATTAACAGATACGCAGTATTTT. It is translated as CATSRLTDTQYF. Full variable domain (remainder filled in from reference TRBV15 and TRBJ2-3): DAMVIQNPRYQVTQFGKPVTLSCSQTLNHNVMYWYQQKSSQAPKLLFHYYDKDFNNEADTPDNFQSRRPNTSFCFLDIRSPGLGDTAMYLCATSRLTDTQYFGPGTRLTVL.

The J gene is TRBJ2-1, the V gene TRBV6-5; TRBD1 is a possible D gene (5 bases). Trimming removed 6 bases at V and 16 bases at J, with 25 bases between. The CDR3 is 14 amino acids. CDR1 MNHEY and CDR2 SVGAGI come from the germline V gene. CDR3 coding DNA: TGTGCCAGCAGCCAAGAAAAGGACAACGCCGTACGATTCTTC. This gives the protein CASSQEKDNAVRFF.

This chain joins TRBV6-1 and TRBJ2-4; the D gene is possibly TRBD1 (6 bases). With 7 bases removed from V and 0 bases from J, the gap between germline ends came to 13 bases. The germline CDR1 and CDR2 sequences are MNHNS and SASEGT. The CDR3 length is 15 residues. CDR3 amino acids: CASIRTGSAKNIQYF. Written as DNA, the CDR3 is TGTGCCAGCATACGTACAGGGTCAGCCAAAAACATTCAGTACTTC.

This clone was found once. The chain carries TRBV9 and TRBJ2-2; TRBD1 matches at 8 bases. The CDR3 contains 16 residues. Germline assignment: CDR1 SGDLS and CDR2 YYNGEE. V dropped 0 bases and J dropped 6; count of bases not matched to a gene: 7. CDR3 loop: CASSVAWQGASGELFF. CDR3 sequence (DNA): TGTGCCAGCAGCGTAGCTTGGCAGGGGGCGTCCGGGGAGCTGTTTTTT.

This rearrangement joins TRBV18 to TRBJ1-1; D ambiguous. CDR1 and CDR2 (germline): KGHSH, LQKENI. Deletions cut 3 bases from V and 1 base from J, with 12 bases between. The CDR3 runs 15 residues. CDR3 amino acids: CASSPYKDPNTEAFF. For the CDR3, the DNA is TGTGCCAGCTCACCGTACAAAGATCCGAACACTGAAGCTTTCTTT.

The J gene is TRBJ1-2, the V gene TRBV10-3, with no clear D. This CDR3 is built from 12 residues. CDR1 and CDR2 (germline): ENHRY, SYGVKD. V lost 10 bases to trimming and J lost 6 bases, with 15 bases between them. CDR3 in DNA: TGTGCCACTGGGCCTCTCCCGGATGGCTACACCTTC. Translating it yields CATGPLPDGYTF.

CDR3 loop: CASGGMTSGGADEQFF. The CDR3, as DNA: TGTGCTAGTGGTGGGATGACTAGCGGGGGGGCAGATGAGCAGTTCTTC. The chain recombines TRBV12-5 with TRBJ2-1; 14 bases are a match to TRBD2. This CDR3 has 16 residues. The junction had 8 bases not matched to a gene; V was cut back by 5 bases and J by 8 bases. In germline, CDR1 is LGHNT, CDR2 FRNRAP.

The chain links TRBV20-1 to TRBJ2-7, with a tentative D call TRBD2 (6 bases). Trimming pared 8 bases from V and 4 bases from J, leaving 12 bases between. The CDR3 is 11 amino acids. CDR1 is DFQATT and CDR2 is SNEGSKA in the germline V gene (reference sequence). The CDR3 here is CSTGLMYEQYF. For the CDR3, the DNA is TGCAGTACGGGACTGATGTACGAGCAGTACTTC.

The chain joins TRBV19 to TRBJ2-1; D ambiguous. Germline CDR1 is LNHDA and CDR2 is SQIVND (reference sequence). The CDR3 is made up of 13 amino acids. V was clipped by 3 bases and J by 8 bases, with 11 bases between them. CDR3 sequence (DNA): TGTGCCAGTAGTATCGCCCTCCACTATGAGCAGTTCTTC. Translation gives CASSIALHYEQFF. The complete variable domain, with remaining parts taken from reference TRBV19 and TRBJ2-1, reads DGGITQSPKYLFRKEGQNVTLSCEQNLNHDAMYWYRQDPGQGLRLIYYSQIVNDFQKGDIAEGYSVSREKKESFPLTVTSAQKNPTAFYLCASSIALHYEQFFGPGTRLTVL.

Written as DNA, the CDR3 is TGTGCCAGAGCCGGACAGAAAGGACTAGCGGGCAACAATGAGCAGTTCTTC. It is translated as CARAGQKGLAGNNEQFF. The V call is TRBV2, the J call TRBJ2-1, with 11 bases fitting TRBD2. The germline CDR1 and CDR2 sequences are SNHLY and FYNNEI. The trim removed 9 bases at V and 5 bases at J, leaving 15 bases unmatched. The CDR3 has 17 amino acids. Drawing the rest from reference TRBV2 and TRBJ2-1, the complete variable domain is EPEVTQTPSHQVTQMGQEVILRCVPISNHLYFYWYRQILGQKVEFLVSFYNNEISEKSEIFDDQFSVERPDGSNFTLKIRSTKLEDSAMYFCARAGQKGLAGNNEQFFGPGTRLTVL.

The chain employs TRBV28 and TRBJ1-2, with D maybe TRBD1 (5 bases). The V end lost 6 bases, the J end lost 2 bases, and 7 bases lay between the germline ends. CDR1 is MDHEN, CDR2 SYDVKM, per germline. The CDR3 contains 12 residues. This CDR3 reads CASSRGNYGYTF. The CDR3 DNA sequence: TGTGCCAGCAGCCGGGGGAACTATGGCTACACCTTC.

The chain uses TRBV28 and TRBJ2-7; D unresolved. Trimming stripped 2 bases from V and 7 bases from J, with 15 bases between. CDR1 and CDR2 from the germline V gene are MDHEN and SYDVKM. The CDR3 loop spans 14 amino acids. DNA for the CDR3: TGTGCCAGCAGTTTAACGGCTGGGCCCCTGGAGCAGTACTTC. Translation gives CASSLTAGPLEQYF.

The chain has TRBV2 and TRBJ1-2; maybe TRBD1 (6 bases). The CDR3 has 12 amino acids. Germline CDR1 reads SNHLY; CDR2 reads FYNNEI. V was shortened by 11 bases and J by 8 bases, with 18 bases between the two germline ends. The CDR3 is CAGQGREGGYTF. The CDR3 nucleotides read TGTGCCGGTCAGGGGCGCGAGGGCGGCTACACCTTC.

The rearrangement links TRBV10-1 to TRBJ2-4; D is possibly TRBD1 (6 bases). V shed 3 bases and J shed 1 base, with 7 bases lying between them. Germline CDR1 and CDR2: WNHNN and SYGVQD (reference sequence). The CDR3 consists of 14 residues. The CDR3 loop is CASSDTGAKNIQYF. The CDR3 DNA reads TGCGCCAGCAGTGACACAGGGGCCAAAAACATTCAGTACTTC.

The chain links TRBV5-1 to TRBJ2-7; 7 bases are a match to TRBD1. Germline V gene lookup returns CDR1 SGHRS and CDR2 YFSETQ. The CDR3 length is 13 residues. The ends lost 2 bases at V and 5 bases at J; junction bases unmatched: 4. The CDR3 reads CASSLRTGHEQYF. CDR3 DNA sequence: TGCGCCAGCAGCTTAAGGACAGGACACGAGCAGTACTTC.

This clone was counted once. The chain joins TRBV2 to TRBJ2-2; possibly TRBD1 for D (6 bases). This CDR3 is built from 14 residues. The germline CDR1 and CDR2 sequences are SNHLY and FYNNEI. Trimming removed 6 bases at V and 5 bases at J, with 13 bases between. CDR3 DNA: TGTGCCAGCAGGCCGGGACACTTTACCGGGGAGCTGTTTTTT. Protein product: CASRPGHFTGELFF.

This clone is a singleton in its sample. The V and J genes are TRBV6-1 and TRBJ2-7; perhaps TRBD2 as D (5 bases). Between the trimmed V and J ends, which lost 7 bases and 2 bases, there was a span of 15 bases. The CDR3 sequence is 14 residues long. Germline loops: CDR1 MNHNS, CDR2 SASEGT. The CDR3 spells CASNQRSGTYEQYF. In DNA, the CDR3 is TGTGCCAGCAACCAGAGAAGCGGAACCTACGAGCAGTACTTC.